Listed below are T cell receptor beta chains from one sample, sequenced in a study of CD8 T cells in ankylosing spondylitis. From the 5' RACE reads, TCRdb called clonotypes with MiXCR, one entry per CDR3 protein. The profile shows 500,000 to 550,000 distinct CDR3 sequences, roughly an eighth of them singletons. Sequenced material: blood, either unsorted or a sorted T cell fraction (not recorded which). Source of these receptors: a male donor with ankylosing spondylitis. Both conserved end residues are part of each CDR3. The D gene is left open where the match is weak. Expanded clones get a size class; other rows say once, few or many, or leave the size out.

NA	TRBJ2-2	NA	TRBV3-1	CASSQANTGELFF	TGTGCCAGCAGCCAAGCGAACACCGGGGAGCTGTTTTTT
NA	TRBJ1-5	many	TRBV20-1	CSARDVSGKGGNQPQHF	TGCAGTGCTAGAGATGTGTCGGGGAAGGGGGGCAATCAGCCCCAGCATTTT
TRBD2	TRBJ2-1	few	TRBV20-1	CSAGRDPYNEQFF	TGCAGTGCTGGGAGGGACCCCTACAATGAGCAGTTCTTC
NA	TRBJ2-5	few	TRBV7-8	CASSLRRGPEETQYF	TGTGCCAGCAGCTTACGGCGAGGGCCAGAAGAGACCCAGTACTTC
NA	TRBJ2-5	few	TRBV15	CATSSGRTAGETQYF	TGTGCCACCAGCTCCGGAAGGACAGCGGGGGAGACCCAGTACTTC
NA	TRBJ2-7	NA	TRBV7-2	CASSLEGGRQYF	TGTGCCAGCAGCTTAGAGGGGGGGAGGCAGTACTTC
TRBD1	TRBJ1-2	many	TRBV6-1	CASSGQGASWYGYTF	TGTGCCAGCAGCGGACAGGGGGCATCGTGGTATGGCTACACCTTC
TRBD2	TRBJ2-3	few	TRBV9	CASSVLASGRALIDTQYF	TGTGCCAGCAGCGTACTTGCTAGCGGGAGGGCCTTGATAGATACGCAGTATTTT
TRBD2	TRBJ2-7	few	TRBV20-1	CSARNQRGGNEQYF	TGCAGTGCTAGAAACCAGCGGGGGGGGAACGAGCAGTACTTC
NA	TRBJ1-2	NA	TRBV10-3	CAISSGPNYGYTF	TGTGCCATCAGTTCGGGACCTAACTATGGCTACACCTTC
NA	TRBJ2-2	NA	TRBV7-9	CASSERTGITGELFF	TGTGCCAGCAGCGAAAGAACAGGGATCACCGGGGAGCTGTTTTTT
NA	TRBJ2-1	NA	TRBV10-2	CASSERGGASSYNEQFF	TGCGCCAGCAGTGAGCGCGGGGGCGCGAGCTCCTACAATGAGCAGTTCTTC
NA	TRBJ2-5	many	TRBV29-1	CSVEDGYYQETQYF	TGCAGCGTTGAGGACGGGTACTACCAAGAGACCCAGTACTTC
NA	TRBJ1-5	NA	TRBV20-1	CSSTRGGRGSNQPQHF	TGCAGTTCAACCCGCGGGGGGCGAGGCTCAAATCAGCCCCAGCATTTT
NA	TRBJ2-5	few	TRBV11-2	CASSLRGEWGETQYF	TGTGCCAGCAGCTTAAGGGGGGAGTGGGGGGAGACCCAGTACTTC
TRBD1	TRBJ2-2	many	TRBV7-9	CASLRAGGDTGELFF	TGTGCCAGCCTTCGTGCAGGGGGCGACACCGGGGAGCTGTTTTTT
NA	TRBJ2-7	NA	TRBV7-9	CASSSTASYSEQYF	TGTGCCAGCAGCTCAACAGCTTCCTACAGCGAGCAGTACTTC
NA	TRBJ2-7	NA	TRBV14	CASSPDLLSYEQYF	TGTGCCAGCAGCCCGGACCTCCTATCCTACGAGCAGTACTTC
TRBD2	TRBJ2-3	many	TRBV20-1	CSARRASGRAVGTDTQYF	TGCAGTGCTAGGCGTGCTAGCGGGAGGGCAGTGGGCACAGATACGCAGTATTTT
NA	TRBJ2-2	NA	TRBV20-1	CSASMDTGELFF	TGCAGTGCTAGTATGGACACCGGGGAGCTGTTTTTT
NA	TRBJ2-7	NA	TRBV19	CASSSLNYEQYF	TGTGCCAGTAGTAGTCTGAACTACGAGCAGTACTTC
TRBD1	TRBJ1-2	NA	TRBV20-1	CSARGQGIRWNGYTF	TGCAGTGCTAGGGGACAGGGGATCCGATGGAATGGCTACACCTTC
TRBD1	TRBJ2-1	few	TRBV5-5	CASSLGIGTGAYNEQFF	TGTGCCAGCAGCTTGGGAATTGGAACAGGGGCCTACAATGAGCAGTTCTTC
TRBD2	TRBJ2-5	many	TRBV28	CASSSETSGRVKTQYF	TGTGCCAGCAGTTCCGAGACTAGCGGGAGGGTAAAGACCCAGTACTTC
TRBD2	TRBJ2-7	NA	TRBV5-1	CASSLGAGGLGYEQYF	TGCGCCAGCAGCCTGGGAGCGGGAGGCCTTGGCTACGAGCAGTACTTC
NA	TRBJ2-3	few	TRBV9	CASSVLTGASTDTQYF	TGTGCCAGCAGCGTCTTGACAGGAGCTAGCACAGATACGCAGTATTTT